One sample yielded the 19 T cell receptor beta chains listed below, sequenced in a study of early T cells in non-severe SARS-CoV-2 infection. Via MiXCR, TCRdb re-called the 5' RACE reads, giving one row per CDR3 protein. The table shows approximately 69,000 distinct CDR3 sequences, with under 15% occurring only once. Sequences were derived from whole blood, sampled at baseline. The receptors were gathered from an adult who was a healthcare worker with PCR-confirmed SARS-CoV-2 infection or an uninfected control (not recorded which).

This clonotype was found many times. The genes are TRBV12-3 or TRBV12-4 and TRBJ1-2; 7 bases are a match to TRBD1. The CDR3 extends over 16 amino acids. The trim removed 3 bases at V and 5 bases at J, leaving 12 bases unmatched. In DNA form, the CDR3 reads TGTGCCAGCAGTTTTGGGACAGACCGTTTAGGGTATGGCTACACCTTC. Translation: CASSFGTDRLGYGYTF.

The chain uses TRBV5-5 and TRBJ2-3; tentatively, D is TRBD1 (6 bases). V lost 2 bases and J 1 base, leaving 17 bases between the germline ends. This CDR3 has 17 residues. The germline gives CDR1 SGHKS, CDR2 YYEKEE (reference sequence). CDR3: CASSLTQGLQGTDTQYF. DNA of the CDR3: TGTGCCAGCAGCTTAACCCAGGGGCTACAGGGCACAGATACGCAGTATTTT.

In its sample, this clonotype was seen many times. The chain is built from TRBV28 and TRBJ1-6; D is ambiguous. This CDR3 has 14 residues. Germline values: CDR1 MDHEN, CDR2 SYDVKM. The ends were cut back, 2 bases at V and 8 bases at J, with 10 bases in the middle. The CDR3 spells CASSLSFEDSPLHF. Written as DNA, the CDR3 is TGTGCCAGCAGTTTAAGCTTCGAGGATTCACCCCTCCACTTT.

The V gene is TRBV12-3 or TRBV12-4, the J gene TRBJ1-2; D is uncertain. The CDR3 is 13 amino acids. V lost 1 base to trimming and J lost 4 bases, with 7 bases between them. The CDR3 coding sequence is TGTGCCAGCAGTTTAGGGCCGCGCTATGGCTACACCTTC. This codes for CASSLGPRYGYTF.

This clonotype was detected only a few times. The chain links TRBV5-1 to TRBJ1-2; 8 bases agree with TRBD1. V was pared by 1 base and J by 6 bases, with 5 bases of the junction left unmatched. The CDR3 consists of 14 residues. Germline CDR1 and CDR2: SGHRS and YFSETQ. CDR3 residues: CASSLLGQGDGYTF. The CDR3 nucleotides are TGCGCCAGCAGCTTGCTTGGACAGGGCGATGGCTACACCTTC.

This clonotype was counted at least ten times. V usage is TRBV7-9 and J usage is TRBJ2-2; no definite D call. CDR3 length: 15 residues. Germline-derived CDR1 and CDR2 are SEHNR and FQNEAQ (reference sequence). Trimming left V 4 bases short and J 3 bases short, with 12 bases between. The CDR3 spells CASSSSIEYTGELFF. The CDR3 DNA sequence: TGTGCCAGCAGCTCGAGCATAGAGTACACCGGGGAGCTGTTTTTT.

This clonotype has a count of ten or more. The J gene is TRBJ1-2, the V gene TRBV7-3, with no clear D. The V gene lost 5 bases and the J gene lost 2 bases, with 12 bases spanning the gap. Germline CDR1 is SGHTA and CDR2 is FQGTGA. The CDR3 extends over 14 amino acids. The CDR3 DNA follows: TGTGCCAGCAGCCCCACCCCGGTGAACTATGGCTACACCTTC. The encoded protein is CASSPTPVNYGYTF.

This clonotype was found many times. In DNA form, the CDR3 reads TGTGCCAGCAGCTTAGGCCAAGAGACCCAGTACTTC. Residues: CASSLGQETQYF. The chain has TRBV11-2 and TRBJ2-5; no clear D gene. Trimming removed 1 base at V and 1 base at J, with 1 base between. Germline assignment: CDR1 SGHAT and CDR2 FQNNGV. The CDR3 totals 12 residues.

This clonotype occurred a few times. The chain couples TRBV20-1 to TRBJ2-1; D call uncertain. The germline V gene has CDR1 DFQATT and CDR2 SNEGSKA (reference sequence). This CDR3 has 13 amino acids. The V end was cut by 2 bases, the J end by 7 bases, with 12 bases between. The CDR3 bases are TGCAGTGCTAGAAGGGCATACGGGAATGAGCAGTTCTTC. The encoded protein is CSARRAYGNEQFF.

This clonotype came up many times. The chain recombines TRBV18 with TRBJ1-1, with D hard to call. Germline CDR1 reads KGHSH; CDR2 reads LQKENI. V was pared by 1 base and J by 3 bases, with 12 bases between. CDR3 length equals 15 residues. The CDR3 DNA reads as TGTGCCAGCTCACCACGCCCTACCTGGGACACTGAAGCTTTCTTT. It translates to CASSPRPTWDTEAFF.

Ten or more counts support this clonotype. The V call is TRBV6-5, the J call TRBJ2-1; 7 nucleotides match TRBD1. This CDR3 is built from 15 residues. With V trimmed by 5 bases and J by 4 bases, 8 bases remained unmatched. The germline gives CDR1 MNHEY, CDR2 SVGAGI. This chain's CDR3 is CASSLGTATYNEQFF. The DNA for the CDR3 is TGTGCCAGCAGTCTTGGGACAGCGACGTACAATGAGCAGTTCTTC.

This clonotype appeared a few times. The chain combines TRBV3-1 with TRBJ2-5; 7 bases are a match to TRBD2. Germline V gives CDR1 LGHDT, CDR2 YNNKEL (reference sequence). V lost 5 bases to trimming and J lost 5 bases; unmatched junction nucleotides: 5. This CDR3 contains 13 residues. The CDR3 protein is CASSWSGEETQYF. In nucleotides, the CDR3 is TGTGCCAGCAGCTGGAGCGGGGAGGAGACCCAGTACTTC.

The genes are TRBV2 and TRBJ2-5, with 15 bases aligning to TRBD2. The germline CDR1 and CDR2 sequences are SNHLY and FYNNEI. This CDR3 is 15 amino acids long. The V segment lost 6 bases and the J segment 4 bases; nucleotides outside the gene matches: 3. The CDR3 DNA reads TGTGCCAGCAGAGGGACTAGCGGGGGGAGAGAGACCCAGTACTTC. Its protein product is CASRGTSGGRETQYF.

This clonotype was observed at least ten times. The J gene is TRBJ1-4, the V gene TRBV7-8; 8 bases are a match to TRBD1. The CDR3 is made up of 17 amino acids. The V segment lost 5 bases and the J segment 5 bases; nucleotides outside the gene matches: 13. CDR1 and CDR2 (germline): SGHVS, FQNEAQ. CDR3 DNA sequence: TGTGCCAGCAGCGCCCACCAATTTACAGGGGGGAATGAAAAACTGTTTTTT. Translating it yields CASSAHQFTGGNEKLFF.

The table lists this clonotype with many counts. The V call is TRBV7-2, the J call TRBJ2-7; 11 nucleotides align to TRBD2. This CDR3 is built from 16 residues. Looked up from germline, CDR1 is SGHTA and CDR2 is FQGNSA. V was pared by 2 bases and J by 2 bases, with 5 bases of the junction left unmatched. CDR3 in amino acids: CASSLRPSGGPYEQYF. For the CDR3, the DNA is TGTGCCAGCAGCTTAAGGCCTAGCGGGGGGCCCTACGAGCAGTACTTC.

This sequence joins TRBV29-1 and TRBJ2-3; D uncertain. CDR3 length: 13 residues. Trimming left V 5 bases short and J 4 bases short, with 13 bases between. CDR1 SQVTM and CDR2 ANQGSEA come from the germline V gene. The CDR3 region is CSVSYPGADTQYF. DNA of the CDR3: TGCAGCGTTTCCTACCCAGGCGCAGATACGCAGTATTTT.

CDR3 in amino acids: CASSLTFAPSPTDTQYF. The CDR3 DNA reads as TGTGCCAGCAGTTTAACCTTCGCCCCGTCCCCCACAGATACGCAGTATTTT. The chain uses TRBV12-3 or TRBV12-4 and TRBJ2-3; D unclear. The CDR3 runs 17 residues. Trimming took off 2 bases at V and 2 bases at J, with 17 bases between the two ends.

The gene calls are TRBV5-6 and TRBJ2-1, with 8 bases fitting TRBD2. The CDR3 is made up of 14 amino acids. The V gene's germline CDR1 is SGHDT and CDR2 YYEEEE. The J segment lost 9 bases and the V segment lost 1 base, leaving 6 bases of the junction unmatched. The CDR3 bases are TGTGCCAGCAGCTTGCCGGGGACTAGAGGTGAGCAGTTCTTC. This translates into CASSLPGTRGEQFF.

At least ten counts were recorded for this clonotype. The J gene is TRBJ2-3, the V gene TRBV24-1, with 10 bases aligning to TRBD1. The germline gives CDR1 KGHDR, CDR2 SFDVKD. J lost 3 bases, V lost 4 bases, and 12 bases had no gene match. The CDR3 is made up of 18 amino acids. The CDR3 DNA reads as TGTGCCACCAGTGACTCTGGAGTTCCGGACAGGGGGACAGATACGCAGTATTTT. Translating gives CATSDSGVPDRGTDTQYF.